The 10 T cell receptor beta chains given below trace back to one sample, sequenced in a study of PD-1 blockade in mismatch repair-deficient tumors. Clones were read by immunoSEQ multiplex PCR, and TCRdb kept only the in-frame ones, dropping some. The profile shows about 79,000 clones, 80% to 90% of them singletons. The sequences come from peripheral blood, collected 44 weeks after starting pembrolizumab. The source is an adult with mismatch repair-deficient cancer.

The chain uses TRBV5-4 and TRBJ2-7, with 16 nucleotides matching TRBD2. J was trimmed by 5 bases and V by 4 bases; bases with no gene match: 6. The CDR3 runs to 16 residues. Germline V CDR1 and CDR2: SGHNT, YYREEE (reference sequence). The CDR3 DNA sequence: TGTGCCAGCAGCCGGGGACTAGCGGGAGGGCGAGACGAGCAGTACTTC. This translates into CASSRGLAGGRDEQYF.

The rearrangement links TRBV11-3 to TRBJ2-1, with D tentatively TRBD2 (5 bases). The CDR3 runs to 15 residues. Germline CDR1 is SGHNT and CDR2 is YENEEA. Trimming removed 5 bases at V and 0 bases at J, with 11 bases between. CDR3 sequence: CASSVRDNSYNEQFF. The CDR3 DNA follows: TGTGCCAGCAGCGTCCGGGATAACTCCTACAATGAGCAGTTCTTC.

This chain connects TRBV19 to TRBJ1-4; TRBD1 agrees at 8 bases. With V trimmed by 5 bases and J by 8 bases, 7 bases remained unmatched. Germline loops: CDR1 LNHDA, CDR2 SQIVND (reference sequence). CDR3 size: 14 residues. The CDR3 loop reads CASSSDRDEEKLFF. CDR3 DNA: TGTGCCAGTAGTTCGGACAGGGATGAAGAAAAACTGTTTTTT.

The V call is TRBV19, the J call TRBJ2-1, with D perhaps matching TRBD1 (6 bases). Germline V CDR1 and CDR2: LNHDA, SQIVND (reference sequence). This CDR3 comprises 14 residues. V dropped 3 bases and J dropped 8 bases, with 14 bases sitting between them. This chain's CDR3 is CASSMGQGLDEQFF. CDR3 sequence (DNA): TGTGCCAGTAGTATGGGGCAGGGGTTAGATGAGCAGTTCTTC.

This clone was seen a single time. This rearrangement joins TRBV19 to TRBJ1-2, with D hard to call. Trimming stripped 4 bases from V and 4 bases from J, with 7 bases between. CDR1 is LNHDA and CDR2 is SQIVND in the germline V gene (reference sequence). CDR3 length equals 12 residues. In DNA, the CDR3 is TGTGCCAGTAGTACAAAACGCTATGGCTACACCTTC. It encodes CASSTKRYGYTF.

This chain links TRBV6-6 with TRBJ2-2, with D unresolved. V was clipped by 4 bases and J by 4 bases, with 10 bases between them. CDR3 length: 14 residues. Looked up from germline, CDR1 is MNHNY and CDR2 is SVGAGI (reference sequence). CDR3 region: CASSSFRTTGELFF. The CDR3 DNA reads TGTGCCAGCAGTTCCTTCAGGACCACCGGGGAGCTGTTTTTT.

V is TRBV6-1 and J is TRBJ1-2; D gene ambiguous. Germline loops: CDR1 MNHNS, CDR2 SASEGT. This CDR3 comprises 15 residues. Trimming pared 2 bases from V and 1 base from J, leaving 11 bases between. CDR3 DNA sequence: TGTGCCAGCAGTGAATGGGTTGCTGATAACTATGGCTACACCTTC. Amino acids: CASSEWVADNYGYTF.

This clone was seen a handful of times. This chain joins TRBV25-1 and TRBJ1-2; the D is unclear. V lost 1 base to trimming and J lost 4 bases, with 16 bases between them. CDR1 and CDR2 from the germline V gene are MGHDK and SYGVNS. The CDR3 covers 16 residues. The CDR3 reads CASSEWAGSFGYGYTF. For the CDR3, the DNA is TGTGCCAGCAGTGAATGGGCCGGCTCCTTCGGCTATGGCTACACCTTC.

The chain uses TRBV11-2 and TRBJ2-5; 15 bases agree with TRBD2. Trimming at V came to 5 bases and at J to 4 bases, leaving 5 bases not matched to a gene. Germline values: CDR1 SGHAT, CDR2 FQNNGV. This CDR3 has 16 amino acids. CDR3 coding DNA: TGTGCCAGCAGCACGGGACTAGCGGGAGGTCCAGAGACCCAGTACTTC. Translating it yields CASSTGLAGGPETQYF. The entire variable domain, with the rest obtained from reference TRBV11-2 and TRBJ2-5, is as follows: EAGVAQSPRYKIIEKRQSVAFWCNPISGHATLYWYQQILGQGPKLLIQFQNNGVVDDSQLPKDRFSAERLKGVDSTLKIQPAKLEDSAVYLCASSTGLAGGPETQYFGPGTRLLVL.

The genes are TRBV21-1 and TRBJ2-3; TRBD2, as called in the table, went unchecked against the DNA. TRBV21-1 is flagged as a pseudogene. The CDR3 consists of 18 residues. The CDR3 DNA reads as TGTGCCAGCTCCACCCCGGGCGGGGGGGGCCGCAGCACAGATACGCAGTATTTT. As protein: CASSTPGGGGRSTDTQYF.